A single sample is the source of the 8 T cell receptor beta chains below, sequenced in a study of T-cell memory formation after mild COVID-19. TCRdb reprocessed the 5' RACE reads via MiXCR and lists one record per CDR3 protein. Here the sample spans around 530,000 distinct CDR3 sequences, about a fifth being singletons. The specimen sequenced was PBMCs or a T cell subset sorted from them (not recorded which). The receptor source for this set is an adult woman who had mild COVID-19 (a few samples of this study predate the infection). Cell type and time point are not known.

This clonotype appeared a few times. The rearrangement links TRBV19 to TRBJ1-1, with a tentative D call TRBD1 (5 bases). Germline values: CDR1 LNHDA, CDR2 SQIVND (reference sequence). The CDR3 covers 14 residues. The germline V and J ends were trimmed by 2 bases and 1 base, with 8 bases remaining between them. The CDR3 spells CASSIWGRNTEAFF. DNA of the CDR3: TGTGCCAGTAGTATATGGGGACGGAACACTGAAGCTTTCTTT.

The chain carries TRBV5-6 and TRBJ1-1; D may be TRBD1 (5 bases). Trimming shortened V by 6 bases and J by 2 bases, and 14 bases separated the two germline ends. Germline CDR1 SGHDT, CDR2 YYEEEE. CDR3 length: 14 residues. CDR3 DNA sequence: TGTGCCAGCACCATTAAGGGGAGTAACACTGAAGCTTTCTTT. Translation gives CASTIKGSNTEAFF.

The chain uses TRBV29-1 and TRBJ1-1, with TRBD1 identical over 7 bases. Germline V gene data show CDR1 as SQVTM and CDR2 as ANQGSEA. The junction had 8 bases not matched to a gene; V was cut back by 8 bases and J by 5 bases. There are 12 residues in the CDR3. In DNA, the CDR3 is TGCAGCTCCCGGACAGGAGGTACTGAAGCTTTCTTT. Translated, it gives CSSRTGGTEAFF.

The rearrangement links TRBV20-1 to TRBJ2-3; D possibly corresponds to TRBD1 (5 bases). Germline values: CDR1 DFQATT, CDR2 SNEGSKA (reference sequence). The CDR3 sequence is 14 residues long. V was cut by 4 bases and J by 3 bases, with 14 bases left in between. The CDR3 here is CSAIVRAWTDTQYF. CDR3 nucleotides: TGCAGTGCTATAGTCAGGGCTTGGACAGATACGCAGTATTTT.

The genes are TRBV4-2 and TRBJ2-3; a possible D gene is TRBD2 (6 bases). This CDR3 comprises 15 residues. Trimming pared 2 bases from V and 1 base from J, leaving 10 bases between. Germline CDR1 is LGHNA and CDR2 is YNFKEQ. The CDR3 loop reads CASSQSGSGTDTQYF. In DNA form, the CDR3 reads TGTGCCAGCAGCCAAAGCGGGTCCGGCACAGATACGCAGTATTTT.

This clonotype came up a few times. The V gene is TRBV6-5, the J gene TRBJ2-1; 11 bases are a match to TRBD2. The V segment lost 7 bases and the J segment 5 bases; nucleotides outside the gene matches: 4. Per germline, CDR1 MNHEY and CDR2 SVGAGI. The CDR3 length is 14 residues. DNA of the CDR3: TGTGCCAGCAACCAACTAGCGGGAGACAATGAGCAGTTCTTC. This sequence encodes CASNQLAGDNEQFF.

This clonotype turned up a few times. The chain uses TRBV20-1 and TRBJ2-2; D gene unclear. The CDR3 covers 13 residues. V lost 5 bases, J lost 0 bases, and 7 bases lay in between. Germline V gene lookup returns CDR1 DFQATT and CDR2 SNEGSKA (reference sequence). For the CDR3, the DNA is TGCAGTGCTCCCGAAACGAACACCGGGGAGCTGTTTTTT. Encoded protein: CSAPETNTGELFF.

This clonotype was seen only a few times. The chain couples TRBV20-1 to TRBJ2-1, with 14 bases identical to TRBD2. Trimming at V came to 3 bases and at J to 10 bases, leaving 11 bases not matched to a gene. The germline V gene has CDR1 DFQATT and CDR2 SNEGSKA (reference sequence). This CDR3 has 16 residues. Here the CDR3 reads CSASRGGLAGVWEQFF. DNA for the CDR3: TGCAGTGCTAGCCGGGGGGGACTAGCGGGAGTTTGGGAGCAGTTCTTC.